One and the same sample provided the 24 T cell receptor beta chains below, sequenced in a study of PD-1 blockade in mismatch repair-deficient tumors. Sequenced by immunoSEQ multiplex PCR; TCRdb stores in-frame clones only, minus some. This repertoire shows fewer than 60,000 clones, 65% to 80% found once; its top ten account for 3% to 4%. Here the sequenced sample was PBMCs, taken before pembrolizumab treatment. The receptor source for this set is an adult with mismatch repair-deficient cancer.

The chain carries TRBV5-6 and TRBJ1-1; 8 nucleotides align to TRBD1. Germline CDR1 is SGHDT and CDR2 is YYEEEE. Germline trimming cut 3 bases from V and 3 bases from J; bases unmatched to any gene: 4. CDR3 length: 14 amino acids. The CDR3 DNA follows: TGTGCCAGCAGCTCAGGACAGGGTTACACTGAAGCTTTCTTT. Amino acid sequence: CASSSGQGYTEAFF.

The J gene is TRBJ2-2, the V gene TRBV4-1; either TRBD1 or TRBD2 may fit D (5 bases each). From germline, CDR1 is MGHRA and CDR2 YSYEKL. This CDR3 has 15 amino acids. V was cut by 2 bases and J by 4 bases, with 11 bases left in between. The CDR3 bases are TGCGCCAGCAGCCAACCAGGGACGGTCACCGGGGAGCTGTTTTTT. Protein: CASSQPGTVTGELFF.

This clone was picked up one time. The chain employs TRBV11-2 and TRBJ2-3, with D perhaps TRBD2 (6 bases). This CDR3 region has 17 residues. V lost 0 bases and J lost 1, with 14 bases in between. Germline V gene data show CDR1 as SGHAT and CDR2 as FQNNGV. The CDR3 region is CASSLDRIIAGTDTQYF. The CDR3 nucleotides read TGTGCCAGCAGCTTAGATAGAATAATAGCGGGCACAGATACGCAGTATTTT.

The table lists this clone with a few counts. The chain joins TRBV28 to TRBJ2-3; D might be TRBD1 (6 bases). This CDR3 has 17 residues. V lost 5 bases, J lost 4 bases, and 22 bases lay in between. Germline lookup yields CDR1 MDHEN and CDR2 SYDVKM. This chain's CDR3 is CASSAIDRSFLADTQYF. CDR3 nucleotides: TGTGCCAGCAGTGCAATCGACAGGTCCTTTTTAGCAGATACGCAGTATTTT.

The rearrangement joins TRBV11-3 to TRBJ2-1, with 12 bases identical to TRBD2. Germline CDR1 reads SGHNT; CDR2 reads YENEEA. The CDR3 is 16 residues long. V lost 5 bases to trimming and J lost 8 bases; unmatched junction nucleotides: 10. The CDR3 spells CASSDLAGGPGYEQFF. In DNA form, the CDR3 reads TGTGCCAGCAGCGACCTAGCGGGAGGGCCTGGGTATGAGCAGTTCTTC.

This clone is medium-sized in the sample. J is TRBJ2-7 and V is TRBV30, with 8 bases identical to TRBD1. This CDR3 is built from 12 residues. J was trimmed by 4 bases and V by 5 bases; bases with no gene match: 4. The germline CDR1 and CDR2 sequences are GTSNPN and SVGIG (reference sequence). CDR3 DNA sequence: TGTGCCTGGGGACAGGGATCGTACGAGCAGTACTTC. Translating it yields CAWGQGSYEQYF.

The rearrangement links TRBV30 to TRBJ1-3; D is possibly TRBD1 (5 bases). This CDR3 spans 14 amino acids. CDR1 is GTSNPN and CDR2 is SVGIG in the germline V gene (reference sequence). V gave up 3 bases and J gave up 2 bases, with 11 bases separating them. The CDR3 nucleotides are TGTGCCTGGAGAAGGGACCCTCCTGGAAACACCATATATTTT. Its protein product is CAWRRDPPGNTIYF.

This chain joins TRBV2 and TRBJ2-1, with unresolved D. The CDR3 loop spans 11 amino acids. CDR1 and CDR2 (germline): SNHLY, FYNNEI. The ends were cut back, 7 bases at V and 13 bases at J, with 14 bases in the middle. This CDR3 reads CASTGRYSQFF. The CDR3, as DNA: TGTGCCAGCACTGGGCGGTACTCACAGTTCTTC. The full variable domain, with the rest looked up from reference TRBV2 and TRBJ2-1, is EPEVTQTPSHQVTQMGQEVILRCVPISNHLYFYWYRQILGQKVEFLVSFYNNEISEKSEIFDDQFSVERPDGSNFTLKIRSTKLEDSAMYFCASTGRYSQFFGPGTRLTVL.

The V and J genes are TRBV30 and TRBJ1-2; possible D gene TRBD1, 6 bases. The CDR3 is 12 residues long. The ends were cut back, 5 bases at V and 1 base at J, with 8 bases in the middle. Per the germline V gene, CDR1 is GTSNPN and CDR2 is SVGIG (reference sequence). The CDR3 spells CAWADSNYGYTF. The DNA for the CDR3 is TGTGCCTGGGCGGACAGTAACTATGGCTACACCTTC.

The CDR3 loop reads CASSSGQLGAGEQYF. CDR3 DNA: TGTGCCAGCAGCTCCGGACAGTTAGGGGCTGGCGAGCAGTACTTC. The V call is TRBV7-2, the J call TRBJ2-7; tentative D call: TRBD1 (6 bases). The CDR3 is 15 residues long. V was cut by 4 bases and J by 6 bases, with 19 bases left in between. CDR1 is SGHTA and CDR2 is FQGNSA in the germline V gene.

The gene calls are TRBV27 and TRBJ2-1; TRBD2 agrees at 7 bases. Trimming cost V 6 bases and J 3 bases; bases outside gene matches: 11. This CDR3 comprises 16 residues. The germline V gene has CDR1 MNHEY and CDR2 SMNVEV (reference sequence). The CDR3 sequence is CASSQEGRGVYNEQFF. The CDR3 DNA follows: TGTGCCAGCAGCCAGGAGGGGAGGGGCGTCTACAATGAGCAGTTCTTC.

The chain couples TRBV30 to TRBJ2-5; maybe TRBD1 (6 bases). The CDR3 loop spans 13 amino acids. Germline-derived CDR1 and CDR2 are GTSNPN and SVGIG (reference sequence). The ends were cut back, 5 bases at V and 5 bases at J, with 15 bases in the middle. In nucleotides, the CDR3 is TGTGCCTGGGGGGGCGAGGTCAGGGAGACCCAGTACTTC. This gives the protein CAWGGEVRETQYF.

The chain carries TRBV19 and TRBJ1-5, with 7 positions matching TRBD1. The CDR3 has 15 residues. CDR1 and CDR2 from the germline V gene are LNHDA and SQIVND (reference sequence). Unmatched junction bases numbered 6, after V lost 6 bases and J lost 1 base. This CDR3 is CASRTRQGSNQPQHF. Here the CDR3 DNA reads TGTGCCAGTAGAACACGACAGGGAAGCAATCAGCCCCAGCATTTT.

This clone was detected only a few times. This sequence joins TRBV30 and TRBJ1-2; a weak D match, TRBD1 (5 bases). Germline CDR1 GTSNPN, CDR2 SVGIG (reference sequence). Trimming took off 1 base at V and 8 bases at J, with 17 bases between the two ends. There are 14 residues in the CDR3. DNA for the CDR3: TGTGCCTGGAGTGGTGATACGGGGCTGGGAGGCTACACCTTC. It is translated as CAWSGDTGLGGYTF. The complete variable domain, with remaining parts taken from reference TRBV30 and TRBJ1-2, reads SQTIHQWPATLVQPVGSPLSLECTVEGTSNPNLYWYRQAAGRGLQLLFYSVGIGQISSEVPQNLSASRPQDRQFILSSKKLLLSDSGFYLCAWSGDTGLGGYTFGSGTRLTVV.

V and J are TRBV9 and TRBJ2-1, with D perhaps matching TRBD2 (6 bases). Germline lookup yields CDR1 SGDLS and CDR2 YYNGEE. This CDR3 spans 15 amino acids. The V end was cut by 4 bases, the J end by 6 bases, with 17 bases between. The CDR3 loop is CASSPIGGIGNEQFF. The CDR3 DNA reads as TGTGCCAGCAGCCCGATTGGGGGGATCGGCAATGAGCAGTTCTTC.

This chain connects TRBV18 to TRBJ1-5; no clear D. This CDR3 is built from 14 residues. Germline V gives CDR1 KGHSH, CDR2 LQKENI. The V end was cut by 5 bases, the J end by 0 bases, with 8 bases between. The CDR3 nucleotides are TGTGCCAGCTCAGAAGGTAATAGCAATCAGCCCCAGCATTTT. Its translation: CASSEGNSNQPQHF.

The J gene is TRBJ1-5, the V gene TRBV12-5, with a weak D call TRBD1 (5 bases). The V end was cut by 7 bases, the J end by 8 bases, with 9 bases between. The CDR3 is 11 amino acids. Germline V gene sequence: CDR1 LGHNT, CDR2 FRNRAP. This CDR3 is CASAWGEPQHF. The CDR3, as DNA: TGTGCTAGTGCCTGGGGGGAGCCCCAGCATTTT. Full variable domain (missing parts from reference TRBV12-5 and TRBJ1-5): DARVTQTPRHKVTEMGQEVTMRCQPILGHNTVFWYRQTMMQGLELLAYFRNRAPLDDSGMPKDRFSAEMPDATLATLKIQPSEPRDSAVYFCASAWGEPQHFGDGTRLSIL.

The genes are TRBV7-8 and TRBJ1-4, with 7 positions matching TRBD1. The germline gives CDR1 SGHVS, CDR2 FQNEAQ. The CDR3 totals 14 residues. V was pared by 6 bases and J by 4 bases, with 5 bases of the junction left unmatched. The CDR3 nucleotides read TGTGCCAGCAGTAGGGGGCTGGGTAATGAAAAACTGTTTTTT. The encoded protein is CASSRGLGNEKLFF.

The genes are TRBV30 and TRBJ2-1, with 7 positions matching TRBD1. The CDR3 is made up of 15 amino acids. V was pared by 3 bases and J by 6 bases, with 11 bases of the junction left unmatched. CDR1 is GTSNPN and CDR2 is SVGIG in the germline V gene (reference sequence). This chain's CDR3 is CAWSPLATGINEQFF. Here the CDR3 DNA reads TGTGCCTGGAGCCCCCTCGCGACAGGGATCAATGAGCAGTTCTTC.

J is TRBJ2-2 and V is TRBV5-1; no reliable D call. Trimming pared 2 bases from V and 7 bases from J, leaving 12 bases between. The CDR3 is made up of 14 amino acids. Germline V gives CDR1 SGHRS, CDR2 YFSETQ. CDR3 coding DNA: TGCGCCAGCAGCTTTTCCCGTACGGACGGGGAGCTGTTTTTT. Encoded protein: CASSFSRTDGELFF.

V is TRBV7-9 and J is TRBJ2-3; 10 bases align to TRBD2. The CDR3 spans 17 residues. Germline CDR1 SEHNR, CDR2 FQNEAQ (reference sequence). Trimming at V came to 3 bases and at J to 1 base, leaving 7 bases not matched to a gene. CDR3 loop: CASSFPLAGVGTDTQYF. The CDR3 coding sequence is TGTGCCAGCAGCTTCCCGCTAGCGGGAGTCGGCACAGATACGCAGTATTTT.

The rearrangement joins TRBV10-1 to TRBJ2-5; D gene unclear. The CDR3 contains 13 residues. The germline V gene has CDR1 WNHNN and CDR2 SYGVQD (reference sequence). Trimming stripped 3 bases from V and 9 bases from J, with 14 bases between. Written as DNA, the CDR3 is TGCGCCAGCAGTGAAGGACCCGCGGCGGCCCAGTACTTC. Residues: CASSEGPAAAQYF.

This clone has just one count. The genes are TRBV12-5 and TRBJ1-1; D possibly corresponds to TRBD1 (5 bases). This CDR3 is 12 amino acids long. V gave up 6 bases and J gave up 3 bases, with 8 bases separating them. CDR1 is LGHNT and CDR2 is FRNRAP in the germline V gene. The CDR3: CASGGGYTEAFF. CDR3 DNA sequence: TGTGCTAGTGGGGGGGGGTACACTGAAGCTTTCTTT. Together with reference TRBV12-5 and TRBJ1-1, the CDR3 gives the full variable domain: DARVTQTPRHKVTEMGQEVTMRCQPILGHNTVFWYRQTMMQGLELLAYFRNRAPLDDSGMPKDRFSAEMPDATLATLKIQPSEPRDSAVYFCASGGGYTEAFFGQGTRLTVV.

The chain carries TRBV7-8 and TRBJ1-4, with no clear D. The V gene lost 3 bases and the J gene lost 0 bases, with 17 bases spanning the gap. The CDR3 is 18 amino acids. Germline V lookup: CDR1 SGHVS, CDR2 FQNEAQ. The CDR3 spells CASSFAVSGDATNEKLFF. CDR3 in DNA: TGTGCCAGCAGCTTTGCCGTTTCGGGTGATGCAACTAATGAAAAACTGTTTTTT.